This T cell receptor beta chain was identified in a study of blood T cell repertoires in COVID-19. Remarks on this clone: The sample has other DNA sequences that encode this CDR3 too.

The data were produced by immunoSEQ multiplex PCR, yet TCRdb's version contains in-frame clones alone and is incomplete. The sample carries roughly 140,000 clones, roughly 88% recorded once. The V end was cut by 3 bases, the J end by 2 bases, with 7 bases between. Germline CDR1 and CDR2: LGHNA and YSLEER. CDR3 length equals 13 residues. This sequence was found in a woman aged 50 to 60 with acute or convalescent COVID-19. The V and J genes are TRBV4-3 and TRBJ1-2, with D uncertain. Input material: peripheral blood. The CDR3 is CASSHAGNYGYTF. The CDR3, as DNA: TGCGCCAGCAGCCACGCCGGGAACTATGGCTACACCTTC.